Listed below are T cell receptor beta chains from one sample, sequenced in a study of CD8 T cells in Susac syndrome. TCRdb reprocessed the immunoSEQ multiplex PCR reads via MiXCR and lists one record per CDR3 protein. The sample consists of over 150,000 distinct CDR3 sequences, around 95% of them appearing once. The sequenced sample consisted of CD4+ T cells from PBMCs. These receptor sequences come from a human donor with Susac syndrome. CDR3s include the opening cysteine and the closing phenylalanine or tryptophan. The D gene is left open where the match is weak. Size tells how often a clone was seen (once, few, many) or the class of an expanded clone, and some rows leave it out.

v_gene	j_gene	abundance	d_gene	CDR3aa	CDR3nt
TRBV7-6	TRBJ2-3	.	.	CASSAMDTDTQYF	TGTGCCAGCTCCGCGATGGACACAGATACGCAGTATTTT
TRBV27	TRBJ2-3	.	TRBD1	CASSSWTGGGFISTDTQYF	TGTGCCAGCAGTTCCTGGACAGGGGGCGGTTTTATAAGCACAGATACGCAGTATTTT
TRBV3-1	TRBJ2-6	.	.	CASSQTNSGANVLTF	TGTGCCAGCAGCCAAACCAACTCTGGGGCCAACGTCCTGACTTTC
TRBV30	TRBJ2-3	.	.	CAWSAFGGLLSTDTQYF	TGTGCCTGGAGTGCCTTTGGGGGGCTACTAAGCACAGATACGCAGTATTTT
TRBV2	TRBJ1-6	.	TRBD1	CASSEAGQGHSPLHF	TGTGCCAGCAGTGAAGCCGGACAGGGGCATTCACCCCTCCACTTT
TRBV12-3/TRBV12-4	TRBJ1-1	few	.	CASSSALNTEAFF	TGTGCCAGCAGTTCAGCCCTAAACACTGAAGCTTTCTTT
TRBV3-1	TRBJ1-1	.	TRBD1	CASSQEDRHTEAFF	TGTGCCAGCAGCCAAGAGGACAGGCACACTGAAGCTTTCTTT
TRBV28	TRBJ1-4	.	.	CASNGMGEKLFF	TGTGCCAGCAACGGAATGGGGGAAAAACTGTTTTTT
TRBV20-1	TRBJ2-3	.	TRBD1	CSAPRTGPSTDTQYF	TGCAGTGCCCCTAGGACAGGCCCCAGCACAGATACGCAGTATTTT
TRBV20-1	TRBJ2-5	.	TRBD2	CSAPGLAGEVVETQYF	TGCAGTGCCCCCGGACTAGCGGGAGAGGTGGTGGAGACCCAGTACTTC
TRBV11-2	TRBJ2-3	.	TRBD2	CAASSLITTTLAGGTTDTQYF	TGTGCCGCCAGCAGCTTAATCACAACAACTCTAGCGGGGGGCACCACAGATACGCAGTATTTT
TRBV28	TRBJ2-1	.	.	CASSMGGAGRLNEQFF	TGTGCCAGCAGTATGGGCGGGGCGGGAAGACTCAATGAGCAGTTCTTC
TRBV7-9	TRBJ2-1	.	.	CASSAGTSSYNEQFF	TGTGCCAGCAGCGCCGGGACAAGCTCCTACAATGAGCAGTTCTTC
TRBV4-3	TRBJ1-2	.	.	CASSQDSASRKYGYTF	TGCGCCAGCAGCCAAGATTCGGCCAGCAGGAAGTATGGCTACACCTTC
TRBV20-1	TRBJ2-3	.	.	CSASRVLARTDTQYF	TGCAGTGCTAGTAGGGTTCTAGCGCGAACAGATACGCAGTATTTT
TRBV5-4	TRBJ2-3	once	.	CASSHELADTQYF	TGTGCCAGCAGCCACGAACTGGCAGATACGCAGTATTTT
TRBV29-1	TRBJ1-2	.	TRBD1	CSATTGVYGYTF	TGCAGCGCCACGACAGGGGTCTATGGCTACACCTTC
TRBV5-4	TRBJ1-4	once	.	CASASGGATNEKLFF	TGTGCCAGCGCTTCCGGCGGTGCAACTAATGAAAAACTGTTTTTT
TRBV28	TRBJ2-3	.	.	CASSLRMAQGGGLYF	TGTGCCAGCAGTCTTAGGATGGCACAGGGGGGGGGTTTGTATTTT
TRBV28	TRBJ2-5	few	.	CASSSGLQETQYF	TGTGCCAGCAGTTCGGGACTTCAAGAGACCCAGTACTTC
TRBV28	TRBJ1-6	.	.	CASSPRQVVDSPLHF	TGTGCCAGCAGTCCCCGACAGGTCGTGGATTCACCCCTCCACTTT
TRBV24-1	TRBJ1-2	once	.	CATSDVQNYGYTF	TGTGCCACCAGTGATGTGCAGAACTATGGCTACACCTTC
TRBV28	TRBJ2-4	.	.	CASSFGRAKNIQYF	TGTGCCAGCAGTTTCGGGAGAGCCAAAAACATTCAGTACTTC
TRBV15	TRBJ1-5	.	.	CATSTSIYQPQHF	TGTGCCACCAGCACCTCGATTTATCAGCCCCAGCATTTT
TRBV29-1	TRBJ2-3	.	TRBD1	CSVEGGQGAVTDTQYF	TGCAGCGTTGAAGGGGGACAGGGGGCAGTAACAGATACGCAGTATTTT
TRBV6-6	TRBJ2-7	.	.	CASCGISYEQYF	TGTGCCAGCTGTGGGATCTCCTACGAGCAGTACTTC
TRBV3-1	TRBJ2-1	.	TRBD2	CASSRENRASGTGDEQFF	TGTGCCAGCAGCCGCGAGAATAGGGCTAGCGGGACTGGGGATGAGCAGTTCTTC